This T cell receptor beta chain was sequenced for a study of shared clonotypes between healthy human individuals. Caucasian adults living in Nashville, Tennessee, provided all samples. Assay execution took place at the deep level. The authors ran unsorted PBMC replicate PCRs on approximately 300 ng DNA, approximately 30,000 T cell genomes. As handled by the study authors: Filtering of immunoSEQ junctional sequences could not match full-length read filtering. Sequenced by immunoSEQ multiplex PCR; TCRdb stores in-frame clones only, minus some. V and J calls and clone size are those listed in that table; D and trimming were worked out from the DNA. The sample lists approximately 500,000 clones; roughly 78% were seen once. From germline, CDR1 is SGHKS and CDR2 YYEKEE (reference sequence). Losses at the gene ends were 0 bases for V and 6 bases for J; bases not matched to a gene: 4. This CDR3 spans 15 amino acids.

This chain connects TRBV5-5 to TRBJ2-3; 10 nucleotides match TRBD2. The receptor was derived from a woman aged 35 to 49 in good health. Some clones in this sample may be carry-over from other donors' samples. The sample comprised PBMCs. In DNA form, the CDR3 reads TGTGCCAGCAGCTTGGCTAGCGGGAGTGTTGATACGCAGTATTTT. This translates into CASSLASGSVDTQYF.